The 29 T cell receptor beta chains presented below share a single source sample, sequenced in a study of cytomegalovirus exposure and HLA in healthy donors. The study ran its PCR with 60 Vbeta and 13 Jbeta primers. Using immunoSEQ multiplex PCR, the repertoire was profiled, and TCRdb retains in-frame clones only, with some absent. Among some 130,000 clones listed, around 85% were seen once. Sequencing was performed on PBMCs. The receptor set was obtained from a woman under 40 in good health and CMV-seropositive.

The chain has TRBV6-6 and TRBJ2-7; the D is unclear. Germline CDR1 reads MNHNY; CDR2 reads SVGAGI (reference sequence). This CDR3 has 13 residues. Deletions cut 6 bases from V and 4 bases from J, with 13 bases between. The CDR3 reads CASSPYPAYEQYF. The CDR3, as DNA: TGTGCCAGCAGCCCCTACCCCGCGTACGAGCAGTACTTC.

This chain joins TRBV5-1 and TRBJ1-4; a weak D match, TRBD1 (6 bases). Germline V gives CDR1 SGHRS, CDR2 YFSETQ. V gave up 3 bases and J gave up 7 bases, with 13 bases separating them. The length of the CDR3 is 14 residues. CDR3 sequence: CASSSREGGEKLFF. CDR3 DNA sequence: TGCGCCAGCAGCTCCCGGGAAGGGGGTGAAAAACTGTTTTTT.

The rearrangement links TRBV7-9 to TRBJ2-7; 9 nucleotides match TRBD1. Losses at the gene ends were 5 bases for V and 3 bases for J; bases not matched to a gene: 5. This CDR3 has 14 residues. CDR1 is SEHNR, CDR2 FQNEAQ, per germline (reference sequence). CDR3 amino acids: CASSLTGGDYEQYF. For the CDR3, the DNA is TGTGCCAGCAGCCTGACAGGGGGTGACTACGAGCAGTACTTC.

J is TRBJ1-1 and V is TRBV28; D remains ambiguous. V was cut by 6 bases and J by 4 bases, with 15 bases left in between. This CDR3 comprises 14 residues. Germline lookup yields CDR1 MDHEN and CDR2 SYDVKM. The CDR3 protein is CASSPRSGSTEAFF. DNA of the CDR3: TGTGCCAGCAGCCCCAGGTCGGGGTCCACTGAAGCTTTCTTT.

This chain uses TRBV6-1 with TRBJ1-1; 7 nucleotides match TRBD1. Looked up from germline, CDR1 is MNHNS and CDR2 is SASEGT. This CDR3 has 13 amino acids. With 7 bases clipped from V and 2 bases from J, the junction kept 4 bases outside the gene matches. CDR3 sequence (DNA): TGTGCCAGCATGGGACAGTTTAACACTGAAGCTTTCTTT. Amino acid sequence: CASMGQFNTEAFF.

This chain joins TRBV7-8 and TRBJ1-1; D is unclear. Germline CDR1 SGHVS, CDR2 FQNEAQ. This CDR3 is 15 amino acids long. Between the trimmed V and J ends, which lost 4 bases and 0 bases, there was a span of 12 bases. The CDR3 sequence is CASSWVETMNTEAFF. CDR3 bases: TGTGCCAGCAGCTGGGTGGAGACCATGAACACTGAAGCTTTCTTT.

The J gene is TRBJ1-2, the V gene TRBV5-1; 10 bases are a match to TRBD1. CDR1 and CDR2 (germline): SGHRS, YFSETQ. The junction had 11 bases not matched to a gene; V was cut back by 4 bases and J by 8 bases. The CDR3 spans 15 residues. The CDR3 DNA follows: TGCGCCAGCAGCATCTCCGGGACAGGGGAGGGAGGCTACACCTTC. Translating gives CASSISGTGEGGYTF.

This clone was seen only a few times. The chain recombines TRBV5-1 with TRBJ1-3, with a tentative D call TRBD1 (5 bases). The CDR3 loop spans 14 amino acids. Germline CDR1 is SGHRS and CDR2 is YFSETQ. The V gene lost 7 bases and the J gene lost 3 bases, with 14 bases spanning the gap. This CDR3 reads CASSDGGDGNTIYF. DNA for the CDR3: TGCGCCAGCTCCGATGGGGGGGATGGAAACACCATATATTTT.

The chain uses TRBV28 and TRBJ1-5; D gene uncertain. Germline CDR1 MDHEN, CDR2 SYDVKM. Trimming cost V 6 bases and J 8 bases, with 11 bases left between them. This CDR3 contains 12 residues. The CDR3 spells CASRTSGKPQHF. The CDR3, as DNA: TGTGCCAGCAGAACGAGCGGGAAGCCCCAGCATTTT. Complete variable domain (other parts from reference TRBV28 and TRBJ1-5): DVKVTQSSRYLVKRTGEKVFLECVQDMDHENMFWYRQDPGLGLRLIYFSYDVKMKEKGDIPEGYSVSREKKERFSLILESASTNQTSMYLCASRTSGKPQHFGDGTRLSIL.

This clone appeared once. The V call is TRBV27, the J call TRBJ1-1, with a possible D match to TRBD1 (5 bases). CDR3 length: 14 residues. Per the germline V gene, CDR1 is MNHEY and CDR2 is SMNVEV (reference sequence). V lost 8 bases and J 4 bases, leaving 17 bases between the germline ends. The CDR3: CASGPQGGGTEAFF. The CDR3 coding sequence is TGTGCCAGCGGCCCCCAGGGAGGAGGCACTGAAGCTTTCTTT.

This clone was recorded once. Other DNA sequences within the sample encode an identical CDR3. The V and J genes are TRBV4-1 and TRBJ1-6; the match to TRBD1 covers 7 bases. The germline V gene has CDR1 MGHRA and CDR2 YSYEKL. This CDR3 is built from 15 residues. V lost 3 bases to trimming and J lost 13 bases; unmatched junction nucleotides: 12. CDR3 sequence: CASSHHTGEESPLHF. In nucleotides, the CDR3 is TGCGCCAGCAGCCACCATACAGGGGAAGAGTCGCCCCTCCACTTT.

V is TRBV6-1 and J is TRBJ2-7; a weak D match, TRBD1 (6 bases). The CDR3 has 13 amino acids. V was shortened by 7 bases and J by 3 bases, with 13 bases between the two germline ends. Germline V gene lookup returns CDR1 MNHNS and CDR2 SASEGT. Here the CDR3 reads CASMRGQLYEQYF. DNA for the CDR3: TGTGCCAGCATGAGGGGACAACTCTACGAGCAGTACTTC.

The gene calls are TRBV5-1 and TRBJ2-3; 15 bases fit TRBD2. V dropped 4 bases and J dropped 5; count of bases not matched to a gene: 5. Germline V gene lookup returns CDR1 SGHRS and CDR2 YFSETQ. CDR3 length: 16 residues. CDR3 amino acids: CASSPGTSGGLDTQYF. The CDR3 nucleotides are TGCGCCAGCAGCCCCGGGACTAGCGGGGGGTTAGATACGCAGTATTTT.

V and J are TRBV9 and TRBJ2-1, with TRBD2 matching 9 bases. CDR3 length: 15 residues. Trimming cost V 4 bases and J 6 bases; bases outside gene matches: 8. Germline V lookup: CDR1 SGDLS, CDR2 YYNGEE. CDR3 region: CASSSRLAAGNEQFF. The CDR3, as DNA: TGTGCCAGCAGCTCACGACTAGCGGCAGGCAATGAGCAGTTCTTC.

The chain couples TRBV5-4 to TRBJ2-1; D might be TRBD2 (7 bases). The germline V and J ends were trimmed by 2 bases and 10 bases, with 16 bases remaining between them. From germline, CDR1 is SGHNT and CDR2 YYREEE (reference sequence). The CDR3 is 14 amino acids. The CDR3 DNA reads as TGTGCCAGCAGCTTCGAGGCGGGGGCGGGGGAGCAGTTCTTC. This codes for CASSFEAGAGEQFF.

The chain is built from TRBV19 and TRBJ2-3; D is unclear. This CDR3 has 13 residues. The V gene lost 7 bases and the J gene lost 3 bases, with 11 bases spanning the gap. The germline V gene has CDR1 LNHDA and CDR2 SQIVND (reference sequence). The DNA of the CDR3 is TGTGCCAGTAAGAACAGAGAAACAGATACGCAGTATTTT. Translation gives CASKNRETDTQYF. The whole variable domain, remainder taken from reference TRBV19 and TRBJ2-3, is DGGITQSPKYLFRKEGQNVTLSCEQNLNHDAMYWYRQDPGQGLRLIYYSQIVNDFQKGDIAEGYSVSREKKESFPLTVTSAQKNPTAFYLCASKNRETDTQYFGPGTRLTVL.

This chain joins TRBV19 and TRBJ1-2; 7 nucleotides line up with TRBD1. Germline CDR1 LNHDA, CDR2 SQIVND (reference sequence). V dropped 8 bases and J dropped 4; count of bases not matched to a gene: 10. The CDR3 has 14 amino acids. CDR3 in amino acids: CASLRGGQAYGYTF. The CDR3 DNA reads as TGTGCCAGTCTCAGAGGCGGACAGGCCTATGGCTACACCTTC. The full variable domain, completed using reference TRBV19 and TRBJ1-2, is DGGITQSPKYLFRKEGQNVTLSCEQNLNHDAMYWYRQDPGQGLRLIYYSQIVNDFQKGDIAEGYSVSREKKESFPLTVTSAQKNPTAFYLCASLRGGQAYGYTFGSGTRLTVV.

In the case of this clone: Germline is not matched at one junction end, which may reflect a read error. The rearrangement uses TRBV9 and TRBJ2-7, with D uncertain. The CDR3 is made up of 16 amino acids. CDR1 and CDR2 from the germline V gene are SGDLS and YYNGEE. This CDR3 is CASSVAPQSLSYGQYF. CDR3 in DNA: TGTGCCAGCAGCGTAGCTCCACAGAGCCTCTCCTACGGGCAGTACTTC.

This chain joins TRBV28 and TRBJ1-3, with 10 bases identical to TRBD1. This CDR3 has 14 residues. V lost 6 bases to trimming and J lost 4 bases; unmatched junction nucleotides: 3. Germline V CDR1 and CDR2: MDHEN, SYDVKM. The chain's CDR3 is CASRSGQGGNTIYF. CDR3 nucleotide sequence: TGTGCCAGCAGGTCGGGACAGGGGGGAAACACCATATATTTT.

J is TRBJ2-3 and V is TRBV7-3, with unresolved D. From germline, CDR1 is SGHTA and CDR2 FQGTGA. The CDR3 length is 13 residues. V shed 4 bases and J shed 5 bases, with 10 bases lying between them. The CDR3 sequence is CASSSDSKDTQYF. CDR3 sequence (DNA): TGTGCCAGCAGCTCCGACTCGAAAGATACGCAGTATTTT.

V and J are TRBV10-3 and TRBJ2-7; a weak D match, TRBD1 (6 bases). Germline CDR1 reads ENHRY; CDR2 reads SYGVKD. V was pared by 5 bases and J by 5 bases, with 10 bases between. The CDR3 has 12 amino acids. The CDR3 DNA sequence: TGTGCCATCAGTCCACAGGGTAACGAGCAGTACTTC. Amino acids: CAISPQGNEQYF.

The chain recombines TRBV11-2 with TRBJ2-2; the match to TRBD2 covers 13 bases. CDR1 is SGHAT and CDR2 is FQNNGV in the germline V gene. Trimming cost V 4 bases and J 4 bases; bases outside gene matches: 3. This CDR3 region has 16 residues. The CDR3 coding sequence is TGTGCCAGCAGCTCACGACTAGCGGGGGGCACCGGGGAGCTGTTTTTT. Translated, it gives CASSSRLAGGTGELFF.

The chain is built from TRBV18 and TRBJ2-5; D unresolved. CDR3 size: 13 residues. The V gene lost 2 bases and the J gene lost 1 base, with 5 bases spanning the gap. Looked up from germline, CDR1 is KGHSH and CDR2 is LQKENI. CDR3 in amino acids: CASSPNFQETQYF. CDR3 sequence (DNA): TGTGCCAGCTCACCAAACTTCCAAGAGACCCAGTACTTC.

CDR3 DNA sequence: TGCGCCAGCAGCTTCCCTCAAGAGACCCAGTACTTC. Amino acids: CASSFPQETQYF. V and J are TRBV5-1 and TRBJ2-5; D call uncertain. The V end was cut by 2 bases, the J end by 2 bases, with 4 bases between. The CDR3 length is 12 residues. Looked up from germline, CDR1 is SGHRS and CDR2 is YFSETQ.

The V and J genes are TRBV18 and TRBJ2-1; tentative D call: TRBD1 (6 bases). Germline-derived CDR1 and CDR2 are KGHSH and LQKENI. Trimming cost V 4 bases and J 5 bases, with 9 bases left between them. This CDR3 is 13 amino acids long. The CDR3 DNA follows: TGTGCCAGCTCACAGGACAGACACAATGAGCAGTTCTTC. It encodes CASSQDRHNEQFF.

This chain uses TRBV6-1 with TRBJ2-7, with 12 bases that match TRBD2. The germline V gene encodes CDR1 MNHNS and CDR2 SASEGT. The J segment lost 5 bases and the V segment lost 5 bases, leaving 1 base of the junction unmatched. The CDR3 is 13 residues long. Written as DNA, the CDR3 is TGTGCCAGCAGTAGACTAGCGGGGGACGAGCAGTACTTC. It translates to CASSRLAGDEQYF.

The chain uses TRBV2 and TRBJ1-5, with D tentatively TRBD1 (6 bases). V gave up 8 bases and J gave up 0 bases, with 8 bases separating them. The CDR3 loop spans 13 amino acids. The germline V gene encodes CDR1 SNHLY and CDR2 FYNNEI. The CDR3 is CASSGASNQPQHF. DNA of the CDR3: TGTGCCAGCTCAGGGGCTAGCAATCAGCCCCAGCATTTT.

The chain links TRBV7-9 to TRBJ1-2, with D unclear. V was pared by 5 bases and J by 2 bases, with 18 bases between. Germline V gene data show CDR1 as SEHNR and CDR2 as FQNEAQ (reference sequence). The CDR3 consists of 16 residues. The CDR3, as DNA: TGTGCCAGCAGCGGAGAGGGCCATCTACCGAACTATGGCTACACCTTC. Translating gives CASSGEGHLPNYGYTF.

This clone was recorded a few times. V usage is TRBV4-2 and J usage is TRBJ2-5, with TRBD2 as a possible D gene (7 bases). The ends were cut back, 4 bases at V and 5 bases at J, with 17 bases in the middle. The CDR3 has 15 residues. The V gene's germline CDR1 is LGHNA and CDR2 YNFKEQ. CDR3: CASSRGGPADETQYF. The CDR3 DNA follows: TGTGCCAGCAGCCGCGGGGGCCCAGCGGACGAGACCCAGTACTTC.